One sample yielded the 24 T cell receptor beta chains listed below, sequenced in a study of T-cell memory formation after mild COVID-19. TCRdb used MiXCR to reprocess the 5' RACE reads, holding one entry per CDR3 protein. The repertoire has 350,000 or so distinct CDR3 sequences, roughly 21% of them found once; the top ten carry around 13%. Material: PBMCs or a T cell subset sorted from them (not recorded which). Every receptor here comes from an adult woman who had mild COVID-19 (a few samples of this study predate the infection). Cell type and time point are not known.

This clonotype appeared a few times. This rearrangement joins TRBV15 to TRBJ2-3; 7 bases are shared with TRBD1. This CDR3 comprises 14 residues. Germline V lookup: CDR1 LNHNV, CDR2 YYDKDF (reference sequence). Losses at the gene ends were 8 bases for V and 2 bases for J; bases not matched to a gene: 7. The CDR3 DNA reads TGTGCCACCGGGGGACAGTGGGACACAGATACGCAGTATTTT. It encodes CATGGQWDTDTQYF. Full variable domain (rest looked up from reference TRBV15 and TRBJ2-3): DAMVIQNPRYQVTQFGKPVTLSCSQTLNHNVMYWYQQKSSQAPKLLFHYYDKDFNNEADTPDNFQSRRPNTSFCFLDIRSPGLGDTAMYLCATGGQWDTDTQYFGPGTRLTVL.

This clonotype has only a few counts. The rearrangement links TRBV5-6 to TRBJ2-7, with TRBD1 matching 9 bases. The germline CDR1 and CDR2 sequences are SGHDT and YYEEEE. V dropped 3 bases and J dropped 2; count of bases not matched to a gene: 6. The CDR3 sequence is 15 residues long. The CDR3 DNA reads as TGTGCCAGCAGCTGGGGGGGGACAGGGCCCTACGAGCAGTACTTC. Protein product: CASSWGGTGPYEQYF. Full variable domain (remainder filled in from reference TRBV5-6 and TRBJ2-7): DAGVTQSPTHLIKTRGQQVTLRCSPKSGHDTVSWYQQALGQGPQFIFQYYEEEERQRGNFPDRFSGHQFPNYSSELNVNALLLGDSALYLCASSWGGTGPYEQYFGPGTRLTVT.

The CDR3 DNA is TGTGCCACCAGTGACCCCCCTCGGACTAGCGGGTGGCAGGATACGCAGTATTTT. Translation: CATSDPPRTSGWQDTQYF. V usage is TRBV24-1 and J usage is TRBJ2-3; 11 bases fit TRBD2. Germline V lookup: CDR1 KGHDR, CDR2 SFDVKD. This CDR3 comprises 18 residues. J gave up 6 bases and V 4 bases, and 14 bases lay outside the gene matches.

The V call is TRBV18, the J call TRBJ1-1, with D possibly matching TRBD1 (5 bases). In germline, CDR1 is KGHSH, CDR2 LQKENI. The ends were cut back, 2 bases at V and 1 base at J, with 20 bases in the middle. The CDR3 spans 18 residues. The DNA of the CDR3 is TGTGCCAGCTCACCAAAGGACACGATGGCCTACCCGAACACTGAAGCTTTCTTT. Encoded protein: CASSPKDTMAYPNTEAFF.

This clonotype was seen more than once but under ten times. The chain joins TRBV15 to TRBJ2-5, with TRBD1 matching over 7 bases. The V gene end was trimmed by 0 bases and the J gene end by 7 bases; junction bases not matched to a gene: 11. The CDR3 totals 16 residues. Germline V lookup: CDR1 LNHNV, CDR2 YYDKDF (reference sequence). CDR3 sequence: CATSRDRPGQKGTQYF. CDR3 sequence (DNA): TGTGCCACCAGCAGAGATAGGCCGGGACAGAAGGGGACCCAGTACTTC.

This clonotype was seen a handful of times. The V call is TRBV20-1, the J call TRBJ1-1; D not certain. The CDR3 covers 16 residues. Germline V lookup: CDR1 DFQATT, CDR2 SNEGSKA (reference sequence). Between the trimmed V and J ends, which lost 4 bases and 0 bases, there was a span of 18 bases. The CDR3 sequence is CSATGFLGSMNTEAFF. The CDR3 DNA is TGCAGTGCTACGGGCTTTTTGGGCTCCATGAACACTGAAGCTTTCTTT.

The table lists this clonotype with a few counts. The chain joins TRBV11-1 to TRBJ2-1, with 8 bases matching TRBD2. The junction had 8 bases not matched to a gene; V was cut back by 1 base and J by 3 bases. The CDR3 spans 17 residues. CDR1 is SGHAT and CDR2 is FQDESV in the germline V gene (reference sequence). In nucleotides, the CDR3 is TGTGCCAGCAGCTTAGGGACGAGCGGGGGACACTACAATGAGCAGTTCTTC. Protein sequence: CASSLGTSGGHYNEQFF.

The rearrangement links TRBV10-3 to TRBJ1-5, with 8 positions matching TRBD1. In germline, CDR1 is ENHRY, CDR2 SYGVKD. Trimming took 3 bases from V and 7 from J; bases not matched to a gene: 5. The CDR3 runs 14 residues. CDR3 residues: CAISDPGQGQPQHF. The CDR3, as DNA: TGTGCCATCAGTGATCCCGGACAGGGCCAGCCCCAGCATTTT.

The V gene is TRBV27, the J gene TRBJ1-4, with 8 bases lining up with TRBD1. Germline trimming cut 9 bases from V and 13 bases from J; bases unmatched to any gene: 22. Germline CDR1 and CDR2: MNHEY and SMNVEV (reference sequence). The CDR3 is made up of 16 amino acids. The CDR3 nucleotides are TGTGCCAGTTCGTTATCGGGGACAGGTTTCGTGAAAAGACTGTTTTTT. This encodes CASSLSGTGFVKRLFF.

This clonotype occurred a few times. The gene calls are TRBV6-6 and TRBJ2-5, with D unclear. Deletions cut 2 bases from V and 2 bases from J, with 9 bases between. CDR1 and CDR2 from the germline V gene are MNHNY and SVGAGI (reference sequence). CDR3 length: 14 residues. CDR3: CASSYGGFQETQYF. CDR3 nucleotide sequence: TGTGCCAGCAGTTACGGCGGCTTTCAAGAGACCCAGTACTTC.

J is TRBJ2-2 and V is TRBV6-4, with D unclear. The CDR3 has 18 amino acids. Germline V gives CDR1 MRHNA, CDR2 SNTAGT. Trimming pared 1 base from V and 1 base from J, leaving 16 bases between. The CDR3 DNA follows: TGTGCCAGCAGTGACTTGGAGAGCACTCCTCGGAACACCGGGGAGCTGTTTTTT. Translating it yields CASSDLESTPRNTGELFF.

This clonotype was seen only a few times. The genes are TRBV20-1 and TRBJ1-2; D perhaps matches TRBD1 (6 bases). This CDR3 is 12 amino acids long. Trimming shortened V by 6 bases and J by 8 bases, and 16 bases separated the two germline ends. Germline V gene lookup returns CDR1 DFQATT and CDR2 SNEGSKA (reference sequence). CDR3 DNA sequence: TGCAGTGCGGAACAGGGATTAGAGGGCTACACCTTC. Translated, it gives CSAEQGLEGYTF.

This CDR3 reads CASSYGEQYF. Written as DNA, the CDR3 is TGTGCCAGCAGTTACGGCGAGCAGTACTTC. The chain employs TRBV6-6 and TRBJ2-7; D unresolved. Germline lookup yields CDR1 MNHNY and CDR2 SVGAGI (reference sequence). The CDR3 has 10 amino acids. V was pared by 2 bases and J by 6 bases, with 2 bases between.

A few counts support this clonotype. V usage is TRBV19 and J usage is TRBJ1-1; D unclear. The germline V gene encodes CDR1 LNHDA and CDR2 SQIVND (reference sequence). Between the trimmed V and J ends, which lost 7 bases and 3 bases, there was a span of 12 bases. CDR3 size: 13 residues. The chain's CDR3 is CASTPPGHTEAFF. DNA for the CDR3: TGTGCCAGTACCCCCCCAGGCCACACTGAAGCTTTCTTT.

This clonotype was detected ten times or more. The chain links TRBV30 to TRBJ1-1, with D unclear. Per germline, CDR1 GTSNPN and CDR2 SVGIG (reference sequence). The V end was cut by 2 bases, the J end by 7 bases, with 8 bases between. This CDR3 comprises 11 residues. The CDR3 region has the DNA TGTGCCTGGAGTCATGGGATTGAAGCTTTCTTT. This translates into CAWSHGIEAFF.

CDR3 DNA: TGTGCCAGCAGCGTCACCCCCACTGGGCGGGGAGAGGATACGCAGTATTTT. Residues: CASSVTPTGRGEDTQYF. This rearrangement joins TRBV9 to TRBJ2-3; tentative D call: TRBD2 (6 bases). Trimming shortened V by 2 bases and J by 6 bases, and 22 bases separated the two germline ends. The CDR3 has 17 residues. The germline gives CDR1 SGDLS, CDR2 YYNGEE.

There are a few counts of this clonotype. The chain links TRBV6-5 to TRBJ2-7; D is perhaps TRBD1 or TRBD2 (7 bases each). The V and J ends lost 2 bases and 0 bases respectively, with 11 bases between them. This CDR3 has 15 residues. The germline gives CDR1 MNHEY, CDR2 SVGAGI. The CDR3 here is CASSYAGGGSYEQYF. CDR3 nucleotide sequence: TGTGCCAGCAGTTACGCAGGGGGGGGCTCCTACGAGCAGTACTTC.

The chain combines TRBV6-2 or TRBV6-3 with TRBJ1-1, with 7 bases aligning to TRBD1. CDR3 length equals 13 residues. Germline V lookup: CDR1 MNHEY, CDR2 SVGEGT. Germline trimming cut 7 bases from V and 5 bases from J; bases unmatched to any gene: 7. CDR3 residues: CASTRGLSTEAFF. CDR3 DNA: TGTGCCAGCACGAGGGGGCTTTCGACTGAAGCTTTCTTT.

This rearrangement joins TRBV20-1 to TRBJ2-7; 15 bases line up with TRBD2. J gave up 6 bases and V 6 bases, and 12 bases lay outside the gene matches. CDR3 length: 16 residues. CDR1 DFQATT and CDR2 SNEGSKA come from the germline V gene (reference sequence). For the CDR3, the DNA is TGCAGTGCCGCGGGACTAGCGGGAGGACCCTCTGGCGAGCAGTACTTC. Protein product: CSAAGLAGGPSGEQYF.

This clonotype was seen only a few times. V gene TRBV3-1 combines with J gene TRBJ2-5; 10 bases align to TRBD2. Germline assignment: CDR1 LGHDT and CDR2 YNNKEL (reference sequence). V lost 1 base, J lost 4 bases, and 9 bases stayed unmatched. The CDR3 runs 17 residues. CDR3 residues: CASSQALAGSSTETQYF. The CDR3 DNA sequence: TGTGCCAGCAGCCAAGCACTAGCGGGGAGCTCGACAGAGACCCAGTACTTC.

The rearrangement uses TRBV12-3 or TRBV12-4 and TRBJ1-2, with TRBD1 as a possible D gene (5 bases). This CDR3 spans 12 amino acids. Trimming took off 4 bases at V and 7 bases at J, with 10 bases between the two ends. The CDR3 protein is CASSSQGSGYTF. The CDR3 coding sequence is TGTGCCAGCAGTTCGCAGGGAAGTGGCTACACCTTC.

This chain links TRBV5-4 with TRBJ2-2; D remains ambiguous. Between the trimmed V and J ends, which lost 0 bases and 1 base, there was a span of 4 bases. This CDR3 has 14 amino acids. CDR1 is SGHNT and CDR2 is YYREEE in the germline V gene (reference sequence). The CDR3 DNA reads TGTGCCAGCAGCTTGGTAGAGAACACCGGGGAGCTGTTTTTT. Residues: CASSLVENTGELFF.

This chain connects TRBV10-3 to TRBJ1-1; D not resolved. With 7 bases removed from V and 6 bases from J, the gap between germline ends came to 18 bases. The CDR3 is made up of 14 amino acids. Germline CDR1 and CDR2: ENHRY and SYGVKD. The chain's CDR3 is CAIKAESQAAEAFF. CDR3 sequence (DNA): TGTGCCATCAAAGCGGAGTCCCAGGCCGCTGAAGCTTTCTTT.

This clonotype was observed a few times. This sequence joins TRBV5-1 and TRBJ2-5, with a possible D match to TRBD1 (5 bases). Germline CDR1 is SGHRS and CDR2 is YFSETQ. Trimming cost V 1 base and J 3 bases, with 10 bases left between them. The CDR3 totals 14 residues. CDR3 nucleotide sequence: TGCGCCAGCAGCTTGCCCAGGGATGAAGAGACCCAGTACTTC. It specifies CASSLPRDEETQYF.